One sample yielded the 32 T cell receptor beta chains listed below, sequenced in a study of cytotoxic CD8 clonotypes in ibrutinib-treated CLL. Some clones are missing from TCRdb's copy, which holds only in-frame ones; the method was immunoSEQ multiplex PCR. Here the sample spans around 70,000 clones, about nine tenths being singletons. The source material was PBMCs, sampled after 12 months of ibrutinib treatment. The receptor source for this set is a human donor with chronic lymphocytic leukemia.

The chain is built from TRBV7-8 and TRBJ2-3; 9 positions match TRBD1. Germline lookup yields CDR1 SGHVS and CDR2 FQNEAQ. Trimming at V came to 5 bases and at J to 1 base, leaving 4 bases not matched to a gene. This CDR3 is built from 15 residues. CDR3: CASSARDRGTDTQYF. In nucleotides, the CDR3 is TGTGCCAGCAGCGCCCGGGACAGGGGCACAGATACGCAGTATTTT. The full variable domain, its missing parts supplied by reference TRBV7-8 and TRBJ2-3, is GAGVSQSPRYKVAKRGQDVALRCDPISGHVSLFWYQQALGQGPEFLTYFQNEAQLDKSGLPSDRFFAERPEGSVSTLKIQRTQQEDSAVYLCASSARDRGTDTQYFGPGTRLTVL.

The V gene is TRBV11-2, the J gene TRBJ1-4; 7 bases are a match to TRBD1. The CDR3 has 17 residues. Germline lookup yields CDR1 SGHAT and CDR2 FQNNGV. The ends lost 4 bases at V and 1 base at J; junction bases unmatched: 9. CDR3 loop: CASSSHTTGVTNEKLFF. The CDR3 DNA reads TGTGCCAGCAGCTCCCATACTACAGGGGTAACTAATGAAAAACTGTTTTTT. The whole variable domain, filled in from reference TRBV11-2 and TRBJ1-4, reads EAGVAQSPRYKIIEKRQSVAFWCNPISGHATLYWYQQILGQGPKLLIQFQNNGVVDDSQLPKDRFSAERLKGVDSTLKIQPAKLEDSAVYLCASSSHTTGVTNEKLFFGSGTQLSVL.

In this sample, this clone turned up once. The chain couples TRBV5-4 to TRBJ2-5, with D possibly being TRBD2 (5 bases). Per the germline V gene, CDR1 is SGHNT and CDR2 is YYREEE (reference sequence). The V end was cut by 2 bases, the J end by 0 bases, with 8 bases between. This CDR3 has 14 residues. CDR3 protein: CASSFWEYQETQYF. The CDR3 nucleotides read TGTGCCAGCAGCTTTTGGGAGTACCAAGAGACCCAGTACTTC.

CDR3: CASSLADRDADTQYF. CDR3 sequence (DNA): TGTGCCAGCAGCTTAGCGGACAGGGACGCAGATACGCAGTATTTT. V is TRBV7-6 and J is TRBJ2-3; 8 positions match TRBD1. With 0 bases clipped from V and 4 bases from J, the junction kept 3 bases outside the gene matches. The CDR3 length is 15 residues. The germline CDR1 and CDR2 sequences are SGHVS and FNYEAQ.

The chain has TRBV7-3 and TRBJ2-1; 11 bases map to TRBD2. Per the germline V gene, CDR1 is SGHTA and CDR2 is FQGTGA. After removal of 2 bases from V and 7 bases from J, the junction contained 10 bases not matched to a gene. The CDR3 sequence is 17 residues long. CDR3 residues: CASSLAPLAGAPNEQFF. The CDR3 DNA reads TGTGCCAGCAGCTTAGCCCCACTAGCGGGAGCCCCGAATGAGCAGTTCTTC.

The chain is built from TRBV4-2 and TRBJ2-7, with D unresolved. The CDR3 loop spans 13 amino acids. The V gene lost 0 bases and the J gene lost 4 bases, with 7 bases spanning the gap. Germline values: CDR1 LGHNA, CDR2 YNFKEQ. The CDR3 protein is CASSQEGWYEQYF. The CDR3 DNA reads as TGTGCCAGCAGCCAAGAAGGATGGTACGAGCAGTACTTC.

This clone was observed a few times. The chain joins TRBV6-5 to TRBJ2-1; D is perhaps TRBD2 (5 bases). Trimming took off 2 bases at V and 6 bases at J, with 14 bases between the two ends. Germline lookup yields CDR1 MNHEY and CDR2 SVGAGI. This CDR3 is built from 15 residues. The CDR3 DNA follows: TGTGCCAGCAGTTACCTCCTGGGGAGCGCCAATGAGCAGTTCTTC. Translated: CASSYLLGSANEQFF.

This chain joins TRBV19 and TRBJ2-1; 10 bases agree with TRBD2. CDR3 length equals 16 residues. After removal of 4 bases from V and 4 bases from J, the junction contained 7 bases not matched to a gene. Germline assignment: CDR1 LNHDA and CDR2 SQIVND (reference sequence). The DNA for the CDR3 is TGTGCCAGTAGTAGTGGGGGACTAGCGAGATACAATGAGCAGTTCTTC. This sequence encodes CASSSGGLARYNEQFF.

This clone was seen a few times. This rearrangement joins TRBV27 to TRBJ1-1; tentative D call: TRBD1 (5 bases). This CDR3 has 11 residues. Germline CDR1 MNHEY, CDR2 SMNVEV (reference sequence). Deletions cut 11 bases from V and 4 bases from J, with 11 bases between. DNA of the CDR3: TGTGCCCCCTCGGGGGGCACTGAAGCTTTCTTT. Translating gives CAPSGGTEAFF.

The chain recombines TRBV2 with TRBJ1-2; 7 bases are a match to TRBD1. Per the germline V gene, CDR1 is SNHLY and CDR2 is FYNNEI. The CDR3 spans 13 residues. Trimming cost V 6 bases and J 7 bases; bases outside gene matches: 8. CDR3 protein: CASRREGARGYTF. As DNA, the CDR3 is TGTGCCAGCAGAAGGGAGGGGGCGCGTGGCTACACCTTC.

The rearrangement links TRBV6-1 to TRBJ1-2; D is undetermined. Germline values: CDR1 MNHNS, CDR2 SASEGT. V gave up 2 bases and J gave up 3 bases, with 10 bases separating them. This CDR3 spans 14 amino acids. The chain's CDR3 is CASSERWDDYGYTF. The CDR3 bases are TGTGCCAGCAGTGAACGGTGGGATGACTATGGCTACACCTTC.

J is TRBJ1-3 and V is TRBV27, with D maybe TRBD1 (6 bases). Germline CDR1 MNHEY, CDR2 SMNVEV (reference sequence). V was trimmed by 0 bases and J by 2 bases, leaving 11 bases between them. The CDR3 consists of 16 residues. CDR3 bases: TGTGCCAGCAGTTTATCGTACAGGGAAACTGGAAACACCATATATTTT. Its protein is CASSLSYRETGNTIYF.

This clone has a handful of counts. This sequence joins TRBV4-2 and TRBJ1-5; maybe TRBD1 (5 bases). The CDR3 is 16 residues long. From germline, CDR1 is LGHNA and CDR2 YNFKEQ. Trimming cost V 4 bases and J 2 bases, with 15 bases left between them. Here the CDR3 DNA reads TGTGCCAGCAGCCGGGACTACTTGGATGGCAATCAGCCCCAGCATTTT. This translates into CASSRDYLDGNQPQHF.

V usage is TRBV5-8 and J usage is TRBJ1-5; no definite D call. The CDR3 is made up of 11 amino acids. The germline gives CDR1 SGHTS, CDR2 YDEGEE. With 2 bases removed from V and 10 bases from J, the gap between germline ends came to 7 bases. DNA for the CDR3: TGTGCCAGCAGCTTCGGCCCACCCCAGCATTTT. It encodes CASSFGPPQHF.

The J gene is TRBJ1-6, the V gene TRBV6-1; a weak D match, TRBD1 (5 bases). The germline gives CDR1 MNHNS, CDR2 SASEGT. The CDR3 covers 14 residues. The V end lost 4 bases, the J end lost 9 bases, and 13 bases lay between the germline ends. Written as DNA, the CDR3 is TGTGCCAGCAGTGTCGGGGAGCAGGGTTCACCCCTCCACTTT. Its protein product is CASSVGEQGSPLHF.

The chain uses TRBV5-1 and TRBJ1-4, with 7 bases matching TRBD1. The CDR3 runs to 15 residues. The germline V gene encodes CDR1 SGHRS and CDR2 YFSETQ. V shed 1 base and J 4 bases; nucleotides not matched to a gene: 4. The CDR3 nucleotides are TGCGCCAGCAGCTTGTTGGGGACAGTTAATGAAAAACTGTTTTTT. This gives the protein CASSLLGTVNEKLFF.

The gene calls are TRBV15 and TRBJ1-1, with D tentatively TRBD1 (5 bases). The CDR3 spans 15 residues. With 3 bases removed from V and 1 base from J, the gap between germline ends came to 12 bases. Per germline, CDR1 LNHNV and CDR2 YYDKDF (reference sequence). CDR3 in DNA: TGTGCCACCAGCAGCCAGGGAGGGTGGAACACTGAAGCTTTCTTT. It codes for CATSSQGGWNTEAFF.

The chain carries TRBV18 and TRBJ2-3; perhaps TRBD1 as D (6 bases). V gave up 3 bases and J gave up 2 bases, with 9 bases separating them. The CDR3 is made up of 14 amino acids. CDR1 and CDR2 (germline): KGHSH, LQKENI. Here the CDR3 reads CASSPRTDTDTQYF. For the CDR3, the DNA is TGTGCCAGCTCACCGCGGACAGACACAGATACGCAGTATTTT.

The rearrangement links TRBV6-5 to TRBJ1-5; D call uncertain. The CDR3 is 14 residues long. The V and J ends lost 0 bases and 3 bases respectively, with 6 bases between them. CDR1 is MNHEY and CDR2 is SVGAGI in the germline V gene. The CDR3 spells CASSYSGDNQPQHF. CDR3 bases: TGTGCCAGCAGTTACTCTGGGGACAATCAGCCCCAGCATTTT.

This clone has just one count. The chain couples TRBV7-2 to TRBJ1-2; no definite D call. V was trimmed by 1 base and J by 0 bases, leaving 6 bases between them. The CDR3 is 14 amino acids. Germline V lookup: CDR1 SGHTA, CDR2 FQGNSA. CDR3 in DNA: TGTGCCAGCAGCTTAGGTGCGGCTAACTATGGCTACACCTTC. Amino acids: CASSLGAANYGYTF. The full variable domain, with the rest looked up from reference TRBV7-2 and TRBJ1-2, is GAGVSQSPSNKVTEKGKDVELRCDPISGHTALYWYRQSLGQGLEFLIYFQGNSAPDKSGLPSDRFSAERTGGSVSTLTIQRTQQEDSAVYLCASSLGAANYGYTFGSGTRLTVV.

The genes are TRBV7-9 and TRBJ2-5; possibly TRBD2 for D (5 bases). Germline V gene sequence: CDR1 SEHNR, CDR2 FQNEAQ (reference sequence). The CDR3 contains 14 residues. The ends were cut back, 5 bases at V and 5 bases at J, with 15 bases in the middle. DNA of the CDR3: TGTGCCAGCAGCGGGAGCTTTCGAGGGGAGACCCAGTACTTC. Translated, it gives CASSGSFRGETQYF.

This clone occurred once. This chain joins TRBV7-2 and TRBJ1-2, with 10 bases aligning to TRBD1. The CDR3 has 14 residues. V lost 4 bases to trimming and J lost 7 bases; unmatched junction nucleotides: 6. Germline loops: CDR1 SGHTA, CDR2 FQGNSA. The CDR3 sequence is CASSWKGTGVGYTF. The CDR3 DNA reads TGTGCCAGCAGCTGGAAGGGGACAGGGGTTGGCTACACCTTC.

The V call is TRBV2, the J call TRBJ2-1, with D tentatively TRBD1 (6 bases). Trimming took off 8 bases at V and 2 bases at J, with 16 bases between the two ends. The CDR3 runs to 15 residues. CDR1 is SNHLY, CDR2 FYNNEI, per germline. CDR3: CASAGEQGTYNEQFF. CDR3 DNA: TGTGCCAGCGCTGGGGAGCAGGGGACCTACAATGAGCAGTTCTTC. The full variable domain, completed using reference TRBV2 and TRBJ2-1, is EPEVTQTPSHQVTQMGQEVILRCVPISNHLYFYWYRQILGQKVEFLVSFYNNEISEKSEIFDDQFSVERPDGSNFTLKIRSTKLEDSAMYFCASAGEQGTYNEQFFGPGTRLTVL.

This chain connects TRBV5-1 to TRBJ2-1, with TRBD2 matching over 10 bases. Germline CDR1 and CDR2: SGHRS and YFSETQ. V was pared by 7 bases and J by 5 bases, with 0 bases of the junction left unmatched. The CDR3 length is 12 residues. CDR3 bases: TGCGCCAGCGGGACTAGCGACAATGAGCAGTTCTTC. The encoded protein is CASGTSDNEQFF.

The chain combines TRBV28 with TRBJ1-5; maybe TRBD1 (5 bases). Looked up from germline, CDR1 is MDHEN and CDR2 is SYDVKM. The CDR3 is 14 amino acids. V was shortened by 7 bases and J by 2 bases, with 12 bases between the two germline ends. The CDR3 is CASNYGGGNQPQHF. DNA of the CDR3: TGTGCCAGCAACTATGGGGGGGGCAATCAGCCCCAGCATTTT.

The V call is TRBV18, the J call TRBJ2-2; 8 bases fit TRBD1. The J segment lost 6 bases and the V segment lost 3 bases, leaving 6 bases of the junction unmatched. The germline V gene encodes CDR1 KGHSH and CDR2 LQKENI. This CDR3 is 15 amino acids long. In DNA form, the CDR3 reads TGTGCCAGCTCACCGCGACAGGGGATCCCCGGGGAGCTGTTTTTT. Amino acids: CASSPRQGIPGELFF.

V usage is TRBV4-1 and J usage is TRBJ1-1; no definite D call. In germline, CDR1 is MGHRA, CDR2 YSYEKL. V lost 2 bases and J lost 7, with 23 bases in between. This CDR3 spans 17 amino acids. This chain's CDR3 is CASSQLGPGPRSGEAFF. In DNA form, the CDR3 reads TGCGCCAGCAGCCAACTAGGTCCGGGCCCTAGGTCTGGTGAAGCTTTCTTT.

The rearrangement links TRBV7-9 to TRBJ1-5; D is unresolved. V was clipped by 6 bases and J by 4 bases, with 10 bases between them. There are 13 residues in the CDR3. Looked up from germline, CDR1 is SEHNR and CDR2 is FQNEAQ (reference sequence). In nucleotides, the CDR3 is TGTGCCAGCAGTCCCAACAGTAATCAGCCCCAGCATTTT. Protein: CASSPNSNQPQHF.

The genes are TRBV14 and TRBJ2-1, with 9 bases lining up with TRBD2. CDR1 and CDR2 from the germline V gene are SGHDN and FVKESK. The CDR3 has 16 amino acids. V gave up 1 base and J gave up 2 bases; unmatched junction bases: 3. The CDR3 loop is CASSQASGRTYNEQFF. CDR3 nucleotide sequence: TGTGCCAGCAGCCAAGCCAGCGGGAGGACCTACAATGAGCAGTTCTTC.

The chain recombines TRBV5-1 with TRBJ2-7, with 11 positions matching TRBD2. The CDR3 length is 15 residues. V trimming: 1 base; J trimming: 5 bases; junction bases outside the gene matches: 5. Germline CDR1 SGHRS, CDR2 YFSETQ. CDR3 residues: CASSLKLAGADEQYF. CDR3 sequence (DNA): TGCGCCAGCAGCTTGAAACTAGCGGGAGCCGACGAGCAGTACTTC.

The chain uses TRBV14 and TRBJ2-2; D call uncertain. Trimming stripped 2 bases from V and 6 bases from J, with 13 bases between. CDR1 is SGHDN, CDR2 FVKESK, per germline. CDR3 length: 15 residues. CDR3 bases: TGTGCCAGCAGCCAATACCAGCACCGAGCCGGGGAGCTGTTTTTT. Residues: CASSQYQHRAGELFF.

This clone was seen only once. The rearrangement uses TRBV23-1 and TRBJ1-1; possible D gene TRBD1, 5 bases. TRBV23-1 belongs to the ORF category, with a function that is uncertain. Between the trimmed V and J ends, which lost 4 bases and 1 base, there was a span of 16 bases. The CDR3 loop spans 16 amino acids. The CDR3 coding sequence is TGCGCCAGCAGTCCCGGGGGGGAGACCCAGAACACTGAAGCTTTCTTT. Its protein is CASSPGGETQNTEAFF.